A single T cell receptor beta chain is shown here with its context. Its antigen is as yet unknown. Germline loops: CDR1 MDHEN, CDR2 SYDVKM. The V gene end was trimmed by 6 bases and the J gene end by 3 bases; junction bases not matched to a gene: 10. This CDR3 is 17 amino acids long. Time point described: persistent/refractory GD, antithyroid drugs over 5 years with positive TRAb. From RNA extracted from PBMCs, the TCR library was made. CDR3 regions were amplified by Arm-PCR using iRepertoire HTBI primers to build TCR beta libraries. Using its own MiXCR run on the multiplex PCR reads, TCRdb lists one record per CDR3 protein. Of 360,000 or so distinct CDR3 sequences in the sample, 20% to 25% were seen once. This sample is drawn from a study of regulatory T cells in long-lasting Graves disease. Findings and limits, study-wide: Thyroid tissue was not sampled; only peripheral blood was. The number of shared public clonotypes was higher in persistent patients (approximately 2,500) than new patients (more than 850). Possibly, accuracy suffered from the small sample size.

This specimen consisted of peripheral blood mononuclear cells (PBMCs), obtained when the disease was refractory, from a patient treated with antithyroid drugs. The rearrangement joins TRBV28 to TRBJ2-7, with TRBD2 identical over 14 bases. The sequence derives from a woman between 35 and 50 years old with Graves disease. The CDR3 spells CASSGMTGTSGSYEQYF. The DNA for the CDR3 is TGTGCCAGCAGCGGAATGACCGGGACTAGCGGGAGCTACGAGCAGTACTTC.